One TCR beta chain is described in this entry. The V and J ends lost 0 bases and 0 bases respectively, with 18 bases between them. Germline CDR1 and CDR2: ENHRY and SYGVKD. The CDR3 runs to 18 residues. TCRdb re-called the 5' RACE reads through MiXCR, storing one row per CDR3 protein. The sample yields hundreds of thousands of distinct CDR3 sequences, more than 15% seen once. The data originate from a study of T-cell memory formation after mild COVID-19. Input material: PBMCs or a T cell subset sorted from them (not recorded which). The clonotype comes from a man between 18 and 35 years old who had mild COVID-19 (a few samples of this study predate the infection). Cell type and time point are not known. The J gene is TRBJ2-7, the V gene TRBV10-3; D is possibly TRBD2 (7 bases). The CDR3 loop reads CAISESRDGGPVSYEQYF. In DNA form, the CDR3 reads TGTGCCATCAGTGAGTCAAGGGACGGGGGGCCGGTCTCCTACGAGCAGTACTTC.